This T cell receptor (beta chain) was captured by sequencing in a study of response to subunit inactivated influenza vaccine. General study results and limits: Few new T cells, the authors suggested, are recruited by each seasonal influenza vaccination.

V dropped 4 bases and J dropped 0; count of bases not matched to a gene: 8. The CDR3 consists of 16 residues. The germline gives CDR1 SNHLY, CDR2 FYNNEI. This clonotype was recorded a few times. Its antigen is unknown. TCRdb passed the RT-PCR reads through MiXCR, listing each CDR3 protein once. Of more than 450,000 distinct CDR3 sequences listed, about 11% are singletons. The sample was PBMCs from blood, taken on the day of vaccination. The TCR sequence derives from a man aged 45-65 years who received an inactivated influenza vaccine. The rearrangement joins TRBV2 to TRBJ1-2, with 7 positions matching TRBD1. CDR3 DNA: TGTGCCAGCAGTGGGCCCCCGGGACAGACTAACTATGGCTACACCTTC. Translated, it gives CASSGPPGQTNYGYTF.